A selection of T cell receptor beta chains follows, all from one sample in a study of monozygotic twins with inflammatory bowel disease. One entry per CDR3 protein, without DNA, is what TCRdb gives after re-calling the 5' RACE reads. The sample has about 160,000 distinct CDR3 sequences. The source material was blood. These receptors came from a human donor with ulcerative colitis or Crohn's disease, or a healthy co-twin of an affected twin (not recorded which). The CDR3 runs from the conserved cysteine through the conserved F or W. Fields, in order: J gene, V gene, CDR3 protein.

J gene: TRBJ2-7
V gene: TRBV4-3
CDR3 protein: CASSQEGDTKQYF

J gene: TRBJ2-3
V gene: TRBV7-2
CDR3 protein: CASSPPADTQYF

J gene: TRBJ1-3
V gene: TRBV5-1
CDR3 protein: CASSPVTDGNTIYF

J gene: TRBJ1-1
V gene: TRBV5-1
CDR3 protein: CASSLEAGGSTEAFF

J gene: TRBJ1-5
V gene: TRBV18
CDR3 protein: CASSPEGIGPQHF

J gene: TRBJ2-5
V gene: TRBV5-1
CDR3 protein: CASSLSSGGDQGETQYF

J gene: TRBJ1-4
V gene: TRBV6-1
CDR3 protein: CASSAAPGQGNEKLFF

J gene: TRBJ2-3
V gene: TRBV5-6
CDR3 protein: CASSLTSGPSYTQYF

J gene: TRBJ2-3
V gene: TRBV7-9
CDR3 protein: CASGAVSTDTQYF

J gene: TRBJ2-7
V gene: TRBV27
CDR3 protein: CASSFFRGRGSSYEQYF

J gene: TRBJ2-3
V gene: TRBV20-1
CDR3 protein: CSARGGTSTDTQYF

J gene: TRBJ2-4
V gene: TRBV20-1
CDR3 protein: CSARVDSIAKNIQYF

J gene: TRBJ2-2
V gene: TRBV3-1
CDR3 protein: CASSQDWDSGEANTGELFF

J gene: TRBJ2-1
V gene: TRBV11-2
CDR3 protein: CASSQGSGRALGFF

J gene: TRBJ2-2
V gene: TRBV10-3
CDR3 protein: CAITSGTSGRSGELFF

J gene: TRBJ2-2
V gene: TRBV11-2
CDR3 protein: CASIPWRGTGELFF

J gene: TRBJ1-2
V gene: TRBV2
CDR3 protein: CASMAGSHYGYTF

J gene: TRBJ1-4
V gene: TRBV9
CDR3 protein: CASSVTGTPTNEKLFF

J gene: TRBJ1-6
V gene: TRBV5-1
CDR3 protein: CASSSETGASEGSPLHF

J gene: TRBJ1-5
V gene: TRBV7-2
CDR3 protein: CASSLVAGGFGQPQHF

J gene: TRBJ1-6
V gene: TRBV12-3/TRBV12-4
CDR3 protein: CASSRGQAYNSPLHF

J gene: TRBJ2-1
V gene: TRBV4-3
CDR3 protein: CASSRPEADYNEQFF

J gene: TRBJ1-5
V gene: TRBV7-6
CDR3 protein: CASSLQQNQPQHF

J gene: TRBJ1-2
V gene: TRBV7-2
CDR3 protein: CASSPRQGGYTF

J gene: TRBJ1-4
V gene: TRBV7-2
CDR3 protein: CASSFQARATNEKLFF

J gene: TRBJ2-3
V gene: TRBV15
CDR3 protein: CATSRGTDSTDTQYF

J gene: TRBJ2-5
V gene: TRBV3-1
CDR3 protein: CASSLGLAGGQETQYF